This TCR beta chain stems from a study of T cell repertoires in cytomegalovirus infection. Study information: The study used recently identified HLA-C-restricted and well-studied HLA-B-restricted CMV epitopes. Indications came from public TCR beta signatures; they pointed to CMV infection and to a matching HLA type.

A word on this clonotype: No antigen is known for it.

TCRdb re-called the reads with MiXCR, one entry per CDR3 protein. The sample includes about 890,000 distinct CDR3 sequences, about 33% of them seen just once. Regarding the study as a whole: Cumulative public TCR beta family frequency identified CMV carriers with the relevant HLA. Dominating the ex vivo response were TCR beta clonotypes that were CMV-specific and HLA-C-restricted.

V lost 7 bases, J lost 1 base, and 13 bases lay in between. Per germline, CDR1 SGHVS and CDR2 FNYEAQ. The CDR3 has 14 residues. This TCR derives from a human donor in good health (CMV status not recorded). Some clones in this sample may be carry-over from other donors' samples. This chain links TRBV7-6 with TRBJ1-1; D not certain. Material: cultured CD8+ T cells from PBMCs, obtained from culture after CMV antigen stimulation. The CDR3 nucleotides read TGTGCCAGCATCGACGTTTACGAGAACACTGAAGCTTTCTTT. Its translation: CASIDVYENTEAFF.